This T cell receptor beta chain was sequenced for a study of T cells expressing NK-cell markers. Study findings and constraints: In roughly six donors, dominant NKG2C+ clonotypes were roughly 1.0-8% of CD8+ T cells.

Worth noting for this clonotype: The antigen remains undetermined.

Beta-chain TCR cDNA was generated via 5'RACE template switching with UMIs. TCRdb re-called the 5' RACE reads and gives one entry per CDR3 protein, without DNA. The table counts about 32,000 distinct CDR3 sequences; 50% to 75% lies in the top ten. This CDR3 region has 12 residues. Germline CDR1 and CDR2: SNHLY and FYNNEI. What was sequenced was blood T cells: a sorted CD56 or NKG2C T cell subset, CD4+ or CD8+ T cells, or bulk PBMC T cells (not recorded which). The sequence was collected from a woman between 18 and 69 years old in good health. The genes are TRBV2 and TRBJ2-2. The chain's CDR3 is CASSVTRRELFF.